The next 9 T cell receptor beta chains were all read from a single sample in a study of T cell responses to AZD1222 COVID-19 vaccine. Using immunoSEQ multiplex PCR, the repertoire was profiled, and TCRdb retains in-frame clones only, with some absent. The table has about 79,000 clones, 80% seen once. The sample was peripheral blood, taken on day 0 of AZD1222 vaccination. The receptors originated from an adult in good health.

This clone was seen at least ten times. The chain combines TRBV7-9 with TRBJ1-1; no clear D. The germline gives CDR1 SEHNR, CDR2 FQNEAQ (reference sequence). The CDR3 runs to 11 residues. V was trimmed by 3 bases and J by 9 bases, leaving 8 bases between them. In DNA form, the CDR3 reads TGTGCCAGCAGCTTGGGCACGAAAGCTTTCTTT. Translating it yields CASSLGTKAFF. The whole variable domain, filled in from reference TRBV7-9 and TRBJ1-1, reads DTGVSQNPRHKITKRGQNVTFRCDPISEHNRLYWYRQTLGQGPEFLTYFQNEAQLEKSRLLSDRFSAERPKGSFSTLEIQRTEQGDSAMYLCASSLGTKAFFGQGTRLTVV.

This chain connects TRBV2 to TRBJ2-1; 10 bases agree with TRBD1. J gave up 4 bases and V 4 bases, and 4 bases lay outside the gene matches. CDR3 size: 15 residues. The germline V gene has CDR1 SNHLY and CDR2 FYNNEI. The CDR3 reads CASSADRGGYNEQFF. The CDR3 bases are TGTGCCAGCAGTGCGGACAGGGGGGGTTACAATGAGCAGTTCTTC.

This clone was detected a few times. The rearrangement links TRBV13 to TRBJ1-3, with D possibly being TRBD1 (6 bases). Germline CDR1 is PRHDT and CDR2 is FYEKMQ (reference sequence). V lost 3 bases and J lost 0, with 12 bases in between. The CDR3 has 16 amino acids. CDR3 in amino acids: CASSFGQPISGNTIYF. CDR3 in DNA: TGTGCCAGCAGCTTTGGACAGCCGATCTCTGGAAACACCATATATTTT. Combining the CDR3 with reference TRBV13 and TRBJ1-3 gives the whole variable domain AAGVIQSPRHLIKEKRETATLKCYPIPRHDTVYWYQQGPGQDPQFLISFYEKMQSDKGSIPDRFSAQQFSDYHSELNMSSLELGDSALYFCASSFGQPISGNTIYFGEGSWLTVV.

The V call is TRBV5-4, the J call TRBJ2-7; 12 nucleotides match TRBD1. Per the germline V gene, CDR1 is SGHNT and CDR2 is YYREEE (reference sequence). Unmatched junction bases numbered 4, after V lost 4 bases and J lost 5 bases. The CDR3 extends over 14 amino acids. CDR3 sequence: CASSLGQGADEQYF. The CDR3 DNA reads as TGTGCCAGCAGCCTGGGACAGGGGGCGGACGAGCAGTACTTC. Full variable domain (rest looked up from reference TRBV5-4 and TRBJ2-7): ETGVTQSPTHLIKTRGQQVTLRCSSQSGHNTVSWYQQALGQGPQFIFQYYREEENGRGNFPPRFSGLQFPNYSSELNVNALELDDSALYLCASSLGQGADEQYFGPGTRLTVT.

V gene TRBV5-1 combines with J gene TRBJ2-2, with D uncertain. The CDR3 spans 16 residues. V was shortened by 4 bases and J by 3 bases, with 16 bases between the two germline ends. CDR1 and CDR2 (germline): SGHRS, YFSETQ. The CDR3 DNA follows: TGCGCCAGCAGCCCGTCTTCAGGCTTCGACACCGGGGAGCTGTTTTTT. This codes for CASSPSSGFDTGELFF.

This sequence joins TRBV3-1 (or the pseudogene TRBV3-2) and TRBJ2-4, with TRBD2 matching 7 bases. Germline CDR1 and CDR2: LGHDT and YNNKEL (reference sequence). V lost 4 bases to trimming and J lost 0 bases; unmatched junction nucleotides: 6. The CDR3 contains 16 residues. This CDR3 reads CASSRLGGGAKNIQYF. CDR3 nucleotides: TGTGCCAGCAGCCGTCTGGGGGGGGGAGCCAAAAACATTCAGTACTTC.

The rearrangement joins TRBV7-9 to TRBJ2-5; unclear D gene. There are 15 residues in the CDR3. The V end was cut by 3 bases, the J end by 1 base, with 12 bases between. Germline CDR1 and CDR2: SEHNR and FQNEAQ (reference sequence). CDR3 nucleotides: TGTGCCAGCAGCTTTGCACCCCCGGGCCAAGAGACCCAGTACTTC. Translated: CASSFAPPGQETQYF.

The V and J genes are TRBV7-2 and TRBJ2-1; D unresolved. Germline CDR1 and CDR2: SGHTA and FQGNSA. The V end lost 5 bases, the J end lost 0 bases, and 11 bases lay between the germline ends. The CDR3 has 15 amino acids. This CDR3 reads CASSPTLYSYNEQFF. In DNA form, the CDR3 reads TGTGCCAGCAGCCCGACACTGTACTCCTACAATGAGCAGTTCTTC.

V usage is TRBV11-3 and J usage is TRBJ2-1, with TRBD2 identical over 7 bases. V was pared by 3 bases and J by 10 bases, with 9 bases of the junction left unmatched. The CDR3 loop spans 14 amino acids. The germline CDR1 and CDR2 sequences are SGHNT and YENEEA. This CDR3 is CASSLSAGEGEQFF. The CDR3 DNA follows: TGTGCCAGCAGCTTGTCGGCGGGAGAGGGCGAGCAGTTCTTC.